Included here is one T cell receptor beta chain sequence, with context. Its antigen is unknown. The germline V gene has CDR1 MNHEY and CDR2 SMNVEV (reference sequence). The CDR3 runs 15 residues. V dropped 4 bases and J dropped 1; count of bases not matched to a gene: 5. This entry belongs to a study of cytomegalovirus exposure and HLA in healthy donors. Turning to the study itself: A later analysis reported the same platform for the 120 or so validation repertoires and the approximately 640 first-cohort repertoires.

Clones were sequenced by immunoSEQ multiplex PCR, and TCRdb holds only the in-frame ones, with some missing. The sample includes hundreds of thousands of clones, roughly 87% of them seen just once. Findings and caveats of the study: Testing in vitro showed three CMV-associated chains specific for CMV antigens.

The donors were part of the roughly 120-subject validation cohort, which stood apart from the roughly 670-subject first cohort. The chain couples TRBV27 to TRBJ2-3; 7 nucleotides agree with TRBD1. The sample consisted of PBMCs. The source is a young man in good health and CMV-seropositive. As DNA, the CDR3 is TGTGCCAGCAGTTCCATCGACAGGGGCACAGATACGCAGTATTTT. Its protein is CASSSIDRGTDTQYF.